These 8 T cell receptor beta chains were all obtained from the same sample, sequenced in a study of cytomegalovirus exposure and HLA in healthy donors. Clones were sequenced by immunoSEQ multiplex PCR, and TCRdb holds only the in-frame ones, with some missing. The sample yields tens of thousands of clones, about 91% seen once. Source material: PBMCs. All receptors come from a man aged 18-30 years in good health and CMV-seronegative.

The J gene is TRBJ2-5, the V gene TRBV2; TRBD2 aligns across 8 bases. The CDR3 is 15 residues long. Germline loops: CDR1 SNHLY, CDR2 FYNNEI. V gave up 7 bases and J gave up 5 bases; unmatched junction bases: 12. This CDR3 is CASKRAAGAGETQYF. In nucleotides, the CDR3 is TGTGCCAGCAAACGGGCAGCGGGAGCAGGGGAGACCCAGTACTTC.

The genes are TRBV6-5 and TRBJ1-2; 7 bases match TRBD1. The CDR3 length is 15 residues. Germline CDR1 MNHEY, CDR2 SVGAGI. The ends lost 6 bases at V and 7 bases at J; junction bases unmatched: 14. In DNA, the CDR3 is TGTGCCAGCAGGGACGGACAGGCTATGCGCAGTGGCTACACCTTC. Protein sequence: CASRDGQAMRSGYTF.

This clone was counted between two and nine times. This chain joins TRBV15 and TRBJ2-1, with 10 bases aligning to TRBD2. J was trimmed by 6 bases and V by 5 bases; bases with no gene match: 10. The CDR3 is 16 amino acids. CDR1 and CDR2 (germline): LNHNV, YYDKDF (reference sequence). The CDR3 region has the DNA TGTGCCACCAGCGTACCATTAGCGGGAGGTTTCAATGAGCAGTTCTTC. Residues: CATSVPLAGGFNEQFF.

The V call is TRBV4-3, the J call TRBJ2-3, with 7 bases identical to TRBD1. Germline-derived CDR1 and CDR2 are LGHNA and YSLEER. V lost 5 bases and J lost 4; bases outside the gene matches: 9. The CDR3 length is 15 residues. CDR3 coding DNA: TGCGCCAGCAGCGGCCGGGACAGACAAGCAGATACGCAGTATTTT. Translating gives CASSGRDRQADTQYF.

This clone appeared once. This chain connects TRBV2 to TRBJ1-1; tentative D call: TRBD1 (6 bases). This CDR3 is 13 amino acids long. Germline V gene sequence: CDR1 SNHLY, CDR2 FYNNEI. With 10 bases removed from V and 1 base from J, the gap between germline ends came to 13 bases. The CDR3 region is CATLDSPNTEAFF. The DNA for the CDR3 is TGTGCCACCTTGGACAGCCCGAACACTGAAGCTTTCTTT.

This clone is a singleton in its sample. The chain joins TRBV27 to TRBJ2-7, with 8 bases identical to TRBD1. The germline V gene has CDR1 MNHEY and CDR2 SMNVEV (reference sequence). V trimming: 4 bases; J trimming: 0 bases; junction bases outside the gene matches: 8. This CDR3 region has 16 residues. In nucleotides, the CDR3 is TGTGCCAGCAGTTCTACTTCCAGGGGGCGCTCCTACGAGCAGTACTTC. Residues: CASSSTSRGRSYEQYF.

The chain joins TRBV6-5 to TRBJ2-1; 8 bases agree with TRBD2. This CDR3 comprises 15 residues. CDR1 MNHEY and CDR2 SVGAGI come from the germline V gene. The V and J ends lost 0 bases and 3 bases, in that order; junction bases with no gene match: 1. The chain's CDR3 is CASSYSSGDYNEQFF. The CDR3 coding sequence is TGTGCCAGCAGTTACTCTAGCGGGGACTACAATGAGCAGTTCTTC.

This clone is a singleton in its sample. V and J are TRBV19 and TRBJ1-1, with D perhaps matching TRBD1 (5 bases). Trimming took 2 bases from V and 2 from J, leaving 15 bases between them. CDR1 LNHDA and CDR2 SQIVND come from the germline V gene (reference sequence). The CDR3 is 16 residues long. The CDR3 region has the DNA TGTGCCAGTAGTATATCGGACACGTTGTTCAACACTGAAGCTTTCTTT. It translates to CASSISDTLFNTEAFF.